This T cell receptor beta chain was sequenced in a study of cytomegalovirus exposure and HLA in healthy donors. General study findings and limits: CMV serostatus alone was available as immune exposure information.

PCR was performed using 60 Vbeta and 13 Jbeta primers. Repertoires were generated with immunoSEQ multiplex PCR, while TCRdb's copy carries only in-frame clones and drops some. Seen here are around 130,000 clones, about 78% observed once, and the top ten hold roughly 3%. A remark on this clone: Its antigen is unidentified.

This CDR3 comprises 20 residues. Germline V gene lookup returns CDR1 SGHVS and CDR2 FQNEAQ. Unmatched junction bases numbered 10, after V lost 0 bases and J lost 4 bases. This clonotype originated in a human donor in good health. The rearrangement uses TRBV7-8 and TRBJ2-2, with TRBD2 identical over 14 bases. Material: PBMCs. The CDR3 reads CASSLAPGLAGAVGTGELFF. The CDR3 DNA sequence: TGTGCCAGCAGCTTAGCCCCGGGACTAGCGGGAGCGGTTGGCACCGGGGAGCTGTTTTTT. The entire variable domain, with the rest obtained from reference TRBV7-8 and TRBJ2-2, is as follows: GAGVSQSPRYKVAKRGQDVALRCDPISGHVSLFWYQQALGQGPEFLTYFQNEAQLDKSGLPSDRFFAERPEGSVSTLKIQRTQQEDSAVYLCASSLAPGLAGAVGTGELFFGEGSRLTVL.